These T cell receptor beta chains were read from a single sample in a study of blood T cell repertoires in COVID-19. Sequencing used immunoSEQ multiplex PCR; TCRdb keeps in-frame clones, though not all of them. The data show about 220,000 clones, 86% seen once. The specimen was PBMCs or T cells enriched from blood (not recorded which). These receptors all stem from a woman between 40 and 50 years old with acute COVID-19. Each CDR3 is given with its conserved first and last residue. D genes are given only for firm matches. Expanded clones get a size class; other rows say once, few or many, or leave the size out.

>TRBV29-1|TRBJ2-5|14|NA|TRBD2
CSVSLAGRQETQYF
TGCAGCGTCAGCTTAGCGGGGCGCCAAGAGACCCAGTACTTC
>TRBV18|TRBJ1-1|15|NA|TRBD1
CASSPPAGGRAEAFF
TGTGCCAGCTCACCGCCGGCAGGGGGCCGGGCTGAAGCTTTCTTT
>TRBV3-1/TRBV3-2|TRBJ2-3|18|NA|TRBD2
CASSPRPILAGGADTQYF
TGTGCCAGCAGCCCAAGACCCATACTAGCGGGGGGCGCAGATACGCAGTATTTT
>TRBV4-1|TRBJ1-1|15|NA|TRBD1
CASSHLGQQNTEAFF
TGCGCCAGCAGCCACCTGGGACAGCAGAACACTGAAGCTTTCTTT
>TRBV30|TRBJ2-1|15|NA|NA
CAWTPQGGSYNEQFF
TGTGCCTGGACACCCCAGGGGGGCTCCTACAATGAGCAGTTCTTC
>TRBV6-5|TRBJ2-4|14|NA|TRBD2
CASSSLAGQNIQYF
TGTGCCAGCAGTAGCCTAGCGGGGCAAAACATTCAGTACTTC
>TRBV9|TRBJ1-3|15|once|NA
CASSVSGGFGNTIYF
TGTGCCAGCAGCGTTAGCGGGGGCTTTGGAAACACCATATATTTT
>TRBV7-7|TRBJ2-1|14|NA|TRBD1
CASSPSGTENEQFF
TGTGCCAGCAGCCCTTCCGGGACAGAAAATGAGCAGTTCTTC
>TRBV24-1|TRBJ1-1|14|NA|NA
CATSERGEHTEAFF
TGTGCCACCAGTGAAAGAGGAGAGCACACTGAAGCTTTCTTT
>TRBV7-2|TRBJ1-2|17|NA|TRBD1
CASSLQYAGTGEDGYTF
TGTGCCAGCAGTCTACAATACGCTGGGACAGGGGAGGATGGCTACACCTTC
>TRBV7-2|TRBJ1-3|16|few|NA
CASSRGRQSSGNTIYF
TGTGCCAGCAGCAGGGGCCGACAGTCCTCTGGAAACACCATATATTTT
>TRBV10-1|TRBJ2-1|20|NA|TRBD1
CASSESPDRGVDLSYNEQFF
TGCGCCAGCAGTGAATCTCCGGACAGGGGGGTGGATTTATCCTACAATGAGCAGTTCTTC
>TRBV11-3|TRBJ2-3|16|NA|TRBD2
CASSYGTSGGTDTQYF
TGTGCCAGCAGCTACGGGACTAGCGGGGGCACAGATACGCAGTATTTT
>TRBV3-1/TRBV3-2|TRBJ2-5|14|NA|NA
CASSQGDSVETQYF
TGTGCCAGCAGCCAAGGAGATAGCGTGGAGACCCAGTACTTC
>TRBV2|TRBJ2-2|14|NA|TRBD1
CASSGQGATGELFF
TGTGCCAGCAGTGGGCAGGGGGCGACCGGGGAGCTGTTTTTT
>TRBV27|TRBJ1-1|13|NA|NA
CASSYQVGTEAFF
TGTGCCAGCAGTTACCAGGTAGGCACTGAAGCTTTCTTT
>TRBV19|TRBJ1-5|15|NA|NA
CASSMGQGSNQPQHF
TGTGCCAGTAGTATGGGTCAGGGTAGCAATCAGCCCCAGCATTTT
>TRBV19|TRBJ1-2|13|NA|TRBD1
CASTRTGNYGYTF
TGTGCCAGTACTCGGACAGGGAACTATGGCTACACCTTC
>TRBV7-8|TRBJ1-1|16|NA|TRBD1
CASSLAGAGTGPEAFF
TGTGCCAGCAGCTTAGCAGGGGCAGGGACAGGGCCTGAAGCTTTCTTT
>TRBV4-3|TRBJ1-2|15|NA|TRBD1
CASSQDGDSHMVSTF
TGCGCCAGCAGCCAAGATGGGGACAGCCATATGGTCTCCACCTTC
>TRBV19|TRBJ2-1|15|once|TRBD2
CASRAIAGGNNEQFF
TGTGCCAGTAGAGCTATAGCGGGGGGAAACAATGAGCAGTTCTTC
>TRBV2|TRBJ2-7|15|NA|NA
CASSAGFGGAYEQYF
TGTGCCAGCAGTGCTGGTTTTGGGGGCGCCTACGAGCAGTACTTC
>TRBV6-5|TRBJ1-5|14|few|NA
CASSRTYSNQPQHF
TGTGCCAGCAGTCGAACCTATAGCAATCAGCCCCAGCATTTT
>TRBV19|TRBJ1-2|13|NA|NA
CASSLQSRGGYTF
TGTGCCAGTAGTCTGCAATCCAGGGGTGGCTACACCTTC